The 17 T cell receptor beta chains below all came from one sample that was sequenced in a study of molecular identifiers for immune sequencing clone quantification. MiXCR, run by TCRdb on the PCR reads, gives a single entry per CDR3 protein. In the table there are 60,000 to 65,000 distinct CDR3 sequences, under 20% of which are singletons. The sequencing sample was made of naive CD8+ T cells from blood, with Jurkat cell RNA spiked in. As to subset: FACS-sorted CD8+CD4-CCR7+CD45RA+ naive T cells. The receptors were gathered from a human donor in good health. Some libraries in this study had Jurkat cell RNA spiked in.

This clonotype was detected many times. This rearrangement joins TRBV30 to TRBJ1-6, with unresolved D. The length of the CDR3 is 15 residues. Trimming shortened V by 1 base and J by 8 bases, and 15 bases separated the two germline ends. The germline gives CDR1 GTSNPN, CDR2 SVGIG (reference sequence). The chain's CDR3 is CAWSGGVGGDSPLHF. For the CDR3, the DNA is TGTGCCTGGAGTGGGGGAGTCGGCGGAGATTCACCCCTCCACTTT.

This chain uses TRBV10-3 with TRBJ1-2, with D possibly matching TRBD1 (5 bases). V dropped 7 bases and J dropped 5 bases, with 14 bases sitting between them. Germline V gene data show CDR1 as ENHRY and CDR2 as SYGVKD. CDR3 length: 13 amino acids. The CDR3, as DNA: TGTGCCATCACTGGGACCGACGATTATGGCTACACCTTC. Its protein is CAITGTDDYGYTF.

This clonotype was seen just once. V and J are TRBV7-9 and TRBJ1-4, with D possibly being TRBD1 (5 bases). The germline gives CDR1 SEHNR, CDR2 FQNEAQ (reference sequence). The CDR3 extends over 17 amino acids. Deletions cut 6 bases from V and 2 bases from J, with 19 bases between. The CDR3 DNA sequence: TGTGCCAGCAGTTACGTAGTCGGGGCGCCGACTAATGAAAAACTGTTTTTT. The encoded protein is CASSYVVGAPTNEKLFF.

This clonotype was seen just once. This chain links TRBV28 with TRBJ1-1; no reliable D call. The length of the CDR3 is 14 residues. Germline CDR1 MDHEN, CDR2 SYDVKM. Deletions cut 4 bases from V and 1 base from J, with 10 bases between. DNA for the CDR3: TGTGCCAGCAGTTCGGGTTACAGGAACACTGAAGCTTTCTTT. Its protein product is CASSSGYRNTEAFF.

This clonotype was recorded many times. The rearrangement uses TRBV29-1 and TRBJ2-7, with 7 bases aligning to TRBD1. V lost 5 bases and J lost 7; bases outside the gene matches: 8. CDR3 size: 12 residues. Germline V gene lookup returns CDR1 SQVTM and CDR2 ANQGSEA. The CDR3 loop is CSVRDREGEQYF. For the CDR3, the DNA is TGCAGCGTTCGTGACAGGGAAGGTGAGCAGTACTTC.

In regard to this clonotype: This may come from a read error, since a much larger clone is one base off. A read error is likely, as this CDR3 ends without the conserved phenylalanine or tryptophan. The gene calls are TRBV11-2 and TRBJ2-3; possible D gene TRBD2, 6 bases. Deletions cut 2 bases from V and 1 base from J, with 10 bases between. CDR1 SGHAT and CDR2 FQNNGV come from the germline V gene. The CDR3 is 15 amino acids. The CDR3 protein is CASSLRLAGTDTQYS. The CDR3 DNA is TGTGCCAGCAGCTTACGGTTAGCGGGCACAGATACGCAGTATTCT.

This clonotype was seen a few times. The chain combines TRBV20-1 with TRBJ1-2; D may be TRBD1 (6 bases). The germline V and J ends were trimmed by 1 base and 14 bases, with 26 bases remaining between them. Germline V lookup: CDR1 DFQATT, CDR2 SNEGSKA (reference sequence). CDR3 length equals 15 residues. DNA of the CDR3: TGCAGTGCTAGAGCTCTGGACAGCCCTTCTATGGGGTGGACCTTC. Translating gives CSARALDSPSMGWTF.

This clonotype came up many times. This chain joins TRBV5-4 and TRBJ2-7, with D perhaps TRBD1 or TRBD2 (6 bases each). The germline gives CDR1 SGHNT, CDR2 YYREEE (reference sequence). Trimming removed 3 bases from V and 6 bases from J, with 22 bases in between. CDR3 length equals 16 residues. CDR3 bases: TGTGCCAGCAGCTCGACCGTCATAGGGGGGACATCCGAGCAGTACTTC. It yields the protein CASSSTVIGGTSEQYF.

This clonotype was seen repeatedly, ten times or more. The chain has TRBV19 and TRBJ1-1, with D maybe TRBD1 (5 bases). Trimming removed 1 base at V and 1 base at J, with 16 bases between. The CDR3 runs 17 residues. Germline lookup yields CDR1 LNHDA and CDR2 SQIVND (reference sequence). CDR3 sequence reads: CASSIGLPGSPNTEAFF. DNA of the CDR3: TGTGCCAGTAGTATAGGGCTTCCAGGGTCCCCGAACACTGAAGCTTTCTTT.

This clonotype was seen repeatedly, ten times or more. V is TRBV30 and J is TRBJ2-7, with D unclear. Germline assignment: CDR1 GTSNPN and CDR2 SVGIG (reference sequence). CDR3 length: 12 amino acids. V gave up 0 bases and J gave up 2 bases, with 5 bases separating them. CDR3 region: CAWSVLPYEQYF. The CDR3 DNA is TGTGCCTGGAGTGTACTCCCCTACGAGCAGTACTTC. The complete variable domain, with remaining parts taken from reference TRBV30 and TRBJ2-7, reads SQTIHQWPATLVQPVGSPLSLECTVEGTSNPNLYWYRQAAGRGLQLLFYSVGIGQISSEVPQNLSASRPQDRQFILSSKKLLLSDSGFYLCAWSVLPYEQYFGPGTRLTVT.

At least ten counts were recorded for this clonotype. The chain uses TRBV20-1 and TRBJ2-1, with 8 bases lining up with TRBD2. With V trimmed by 5 bases and J by 1 base, 13 bases remained unmatched. Per germline, CDR1 DFQATT and CDR2 SNEGSKA (reference sequence). This CDR3 is built from 17 residues. The CDR3 DNA is TGCAGTGCTGTCACGGGGGTAGCGGGAAGGTCCTACAATGAGCAGTTCTTC. This encodes CSAVTGVAGRSYNEQFF.

Notes on this clonotype: This may come from a read error, since a much larger clone is one base off. The chain is built from TRBV20-1 and TRBJ2-7; TRBD2 matches 13 bases. The CDR3 sequence is 19 residues long. CDR1 and CDR2 (germline): DFQATT, SNEGSKA (reference sequence). The CDR3 loop is CSARGLGTSGTLYSSEQYF. Written as DNA, the CDR3 is TGCAGTGCTAGAGGTCTGGGGACTAGCGGGACGCTATACTCCTCCGAGCAGTACTTC.

This clonotype was recorded at least ten times. The chain couples TRBV19 to TRBJ2-2, with unresolved D. Germline V gene data show CDR1 as LNHDA and CDR2 as SQIVND (reference sequence). The CDR3 is made up of 15 amino acids. The V end was cut by 7 bases, the J end by 2 bases, with 14 bases between. CDR3: CASNEALPNTGELFF. CDR3 sequence (DNA): TGTGCCAGTAATGAGGCACTACCCAACACCGGGGAGCTGTTTTTT.

As regards this clonotype: No DNA is shown, since the ends of the CDR3 on it are uncertain; the CDR3 is the one TCRdb lists. This rearrangement joins TRBV5-3 to TRBJ1-1. TRBV5-3 is an ORF, with its function uncertain. The CDR3 extends over 13 residues, inclusive of both ends. CDR3 sequence reads: CASSFAGGTEAFF.

This clonotype was counted ten times or more. The gene calls are TRBV7-6 and TRBJ2-1, with 10 nucleotides matching TRBD2. The junction had 4 bases not matched to a gene; V was cut back by 1 base and J by 7 bases. CDR1 and CDR2 (germline): SGHVS, FNYEAQ. This CDR3 spans 15 amino acids. DNA of the CDR3: TGTGCCAGCAGCTTAGTAGCGGGAGGAACTAATGAGCAGTTCTTC. The encoded protein is CASSLVAGGTNEQFF.

This clonotype was recorded many times. The chain recombines TRBV4-2 with TRBJ2-6; D is undetermined. The germline gives CDR1 LGHNA, CDR2 YNFKEQ. V was pared by 0 bases and J by 2 bases, with 2 bases between. CDR3 size: 14 residues. CDR3 residues: CASSQDAGANVLTF. CDR3 nucleotides: TGTGCCAGCAGCCAAGATGCTGGGGCCAACGTCCTGACTTTC.

This clonotype was found many times. V and J are TRBV10-2 and TRBJ1-2, with TRBD1 as a possible D gene (5 bases). The CDR3 runs 14 residues. Germline V gene sequence: CDR1 WSHSY, CDR2 SAAADI. V was shortened by 0 bases and J by 8 bases, with 13 bases between the two germline ends. In DNA, the CDR3 is TGCGCCAGCAGTGAGTCACCGGGACCCCGAGGCTACACCTTC. Its protein is CASSESPGPRGYTF.